These 15 T cell receptor beta chains share one sample of origin, sequenced in a study of cytomegalovirus exposure and HLA in healthy donors. Primers: 60 Vbeta forward and 13 Jbeta reverse. The assay was immunoSEQ multiplex PCR, and TCRdb's table has in-frame clones only and misses some. This table has under 200,000 clones, 70% to 80% appearing once. Input material: PBMCs. All receptors come from a man in his thirties or forties in good health and CMV-seronegative.

The chain couples TRBV30 to TRBJ2-3; the match to TRBD2 covers 8 bases. After removal of 1 base from V and 7 bases from J, the junction contained 4 bases not matched to a gene. From germline, CDR1 is GTSNPN and CDR2 SVGIG (reference sequence). The CDR3 is 13 amino acids. CDR3 sequence: CAWSAGGPYTQYF. CDR3 coding DNA: TGTGCCTGGAGTGCGGGAGGGCCATATACGCAGTATTTT.

The chain employs TRBV11-3 and TRBJ2-1; no clear D gene. The length of the CDR3 is 13 residues. Germline CDR1 and CDR2: SGHNT and YENEEA. Deletions cut 4 bases from V and 7 bases from J, with 11 bases between. DNA for the CDR3: TGTGCCAGCAGCTCGCGCTCTAGGAATGAGCAGTTCTTC. This codes for CASSSRSRNEQFF.

The chain links TRBV6-6 to TRBJ2-1; maybe TRBD2 (6 bases). CDR3 size: 14 residues. Trimming took off 3 bases at V and 3 bases at J, with 9 bases between the two ends. Germline V gives CDR1 MNHNY, CDR2 SVGAGI (reference sequence). CDR3 in amino acids: CASSYREIYNEQFF. In DNA form, the CDR3 reads TGTGCCAGCAGTTATCGGGAGATCTACAATGAGCAGTTCTTC.

The chain has TRBV4-1 and TRBJ2-1; tentative D call: TRBD2 (6 bases). From germline, CDR1 is MGHRA and CDR2 YSYEKL. Trimming stripped 4 bases from V and 6 bases from J, with 16 bases between. The CDR3 runs 15 residues. The CDR3 region is CASSRLGLPSNEQFF. The DNA of the CDR3 is TGCGCCAGCAGCCGATTGGGACTTCCATCCAATGAGCAGTTCTTC.

This clone came up once. The V call is TRBV18, the J call TRBJ2-7; TRBD2 aligns across 8 bases. V lost 6 bases to trimming and J lost 2 bases; unmatched junction nucleotides: 6. Germline V gene sequence: CDR1 KGHSH, CDR2 LQKENI. There are 14 residues in the CDR3. The CDR3 loop reads CASSTSGLTYEQYF. CDR3 in DNA: TGTGCCAGCTCTACTAGCGGTCTTACCTACGAGCAGTACTTC.

V usage is TRBV5-1 and J usage is TRBJ1-4; perhaps TRBD1 as D (5 bases). CDR3 length: 13 amino acids. Trimming shortened V by 7 bases and J by 5 bases, and 12 bases separated the two germline ends. Germline V CDR1 and CDR2: SGHRS, YFSETQ. The CDR3 sequence is CASQDTRNEKLFF. DNA for the CDR3: TGCGCCAGCCAGGACACCAGAAATGAAAAACTGTTTTTT.

V is TRBV29-1 and J is TRBJ1-2, with TRBD1 matching 8 bases. The CDR3 is made up of 14 amino acids. Trimming at V came to 6 bases and at J to 0 bases, leaving 6 bases not matched to a gene. Germline V gene lookup returns CDR1 SQVTM and CDR2 ANQGSEA. The CDR3 sequence is CSVLRGPANYGYTF. In DNA form, the CDR3 reads TGCAGCGTCCTCAGGGGGCCCGCTAACTATGGCTACACCTTC. The entire variable domain, with the rest obtained from reference TRBV29-1 and TRBJ1-2, is as follows: SAVISQKPSRDICQRGTSLTIQCQVDSQVTMMFWYRQQPGQSLTLIATANQGSEATYESGFVIDKFPISRPNLTFSTLTVSNMSPEDSSIYLCSVLRGPANYGYTFGSGTRLTVV.

The chain couples TRBV7-2 to TRBJ2-7, with D perhaps matching TRBD1 (5 bases). Germline lookup yields CDR1 SGHTA and CDR2 FQGNSA. The CDR3 contains 16 residues. V was shortened by 4 bases and J by 0 bases, with 16 bases between the two germline ends. The CDR3 region has the DNA TGTGCCAGCAGCTCAGAAAGACAGTTTACCTCCTACGAGCAGTACTTC. This encodes CASSSERQFTSYEQYF.

This clone was detected only a few times. The V gene is TRBV4-3, the J gene TRBJ2-1, with 8 bases fitting TRBD2. Germline V gene sequence: CDR1 LGHNA, CDR2 YSLEER. The CDR3 contains 18 residues. The J segment lost 5 bases and the V segment lost 4 bases, leaving 16 bases of the junction unmatched. The CDR3 bases are TGCGCCAGCAGCCTCGAGGGATTTGGACTAGCAGCTAACAATGAGCAGTTCTTC. Amino acids: CASSLEGFGLAANNEQFF.

V is TRBV20-1 and J is TRBJ2-5; D may be TRBD1 (6 bases). With 6 bases removed from V and 5 bases from J, the gap between germline ends came to 10 bases. Germline V gene lookup returns CDR1 DFQATT and CDR2 SNEGSKA (reference sequence). The CDR3 extends over 11 amino acids. The CDR3 sequence is CSAAGEETQYF. The CDR3 DNA is TGCAGTGCAGCAGGGGAGGAGACCCAGTACTTC.

The chain couples TRBV5-8 to TRBJ1-3; TRBD1 is a possible D gene (5 bases). Per the germline V gene, CDR1 is SGHTS and CDR2 is YDEGEE. This CDR3 is 16 amino acids long. Trimming took 4 bases from V and 0 from J, leaving 14 bases between them. The CDR3 sequence: CASSPGTLFSGNTIYF. CDR3 bases: TGTGCCAGCAGCCCGGGGACTCTCTTCTCTGGAAACACCATATATTTT. The full variable domain, its missing parts supplied by reference TRBV5-8 and TRBJ1-3, is EAGVTQSPTHLIKTRGQQATLRCSPISGHTSVYWYQQALGLGLQFLLWYDEGEERNRGNFPPRFSGRQFPNYSSELNVNALELEDSALYLCASSPGTLFSGNTIYFGEGSWLTVV.

The chain combines TRBV7-9 with TRBJ1-2; a possible D gene is TRBD1 (5 bases). Germline V gene data show CDR1 as SEHNR and CDR2 as FQNEAQ (reference sequence). Trimming left V 1 base short and J 7 bases short, with 10 bases between. CDR3 length: 13 residues. CDR3 sequence: CASSLGRDRGYTF. The CDR3, as DNA: TGTGCCAGCAGCTTAGGCAGGGATCGTGGCTACACCTTC.

This sequence joins TRBV28 and TRBJ1-2; 7 nucleotides match TRBD1. CDR3 length: 17 residues. The trim removed 2 bases at V and 4 bases at J, leaving 13 bases unmatched. Germline V gene lookup returns CDR1 MDHEN and CDR2 SYDVKM. CDR3 sequence reads: CASSLPPPRGPSYGYTF. In DNA form, the CDR3 reads TGTGCCAGCAGTTTACCCCCCCCGAGGGGGCCGAGCTATGGCTACACCTTC.

V gene TRBV2 combines with J gene TRBJ2-7, with TRBD1 matching 9 bases. Trimming removed 4 bases from V and 3 bases from J; junction bases left unmatched: 4. This CDR3 comprises 14 residues. The germline V gene encodes CDR1 SNHLY and CDR2 FYNNEI. The CDR3 DNA follows: TGTGCCAGCAGTGTAGGACAGGGGATCTACGAGCAGTACTTC. Amino acid sequence: CASSVGQGIYEQYF.

In its sample, this clone was seen a few times. This chain joins TRBV7-2 and TRBJ1-4; D not resolved. V was pared by 1 base and J by 11 bases, with 11 bases between. CDR1 is SGHTA and CDR2 is FQGNSA in the germline V gene. The CDR3 is 13 residues long. This chain's CDR3 is CASSLGAGRKLFF. The CDR3 nucleotides read TGTGCCAGCAGCTTAGGGGCGGGGAGGAAACTGTTTTTT.